The 20 T cell receptor beta chains listed next were all sequenced from one sample in a study of regulatory T cells in long-lasting Graves disease. Time point reported: persistent/refractory GD, antithyroid drugs over 5 years with positive TRAb. PBMCs provided the RNA from which the TCR library was made. Construction of the TCR beta libraries employed iRepertoire HTBI primers in conjunction with Arm-PCR of CDR3 regions. TCRdb re-analysed the multiplex PCR reads in MiXCR, keeping a single row per CDR3 protein. The sample holds around 460,000 distinct CDR3 sequences, around a fifth seen once. The sample in question was peripheral blood mononuclear cells (PBMCs), obtained when the disease was refractory, from a patient treated with antithyroid drugs. These receptors originate from a female donor with Graves disease.

This sequence joins TRBV28 and TRBJ2-7; D might be TRBD1 (6 bases). The germline gives CDR1 MDHEN, CDR2 SYDVKM. The CDR3 has 14 amino acids. The V end was cut by 8 bases, the J end by 6 bases, with 20 bases between. The CDR3 DNA reads as TGTGCCAGCCGGACCCACAGGGAGATTGCCGAGCAGTACTTC. The encoded protein is CASRTHREIAEQYF.

This clonotype came up many times. The genes are TRBV6-5 and TRBJ2-2; D is possibly TRBD1 or TRBD2 (5 bases each). Germline CDR1 MNHEY, CDR2 SVGAGI. Trimming took 8 bases from V and 5 from J, leaving 9 bases between them. This CDR3 region has 12 residues. The CDR3 spells CASGWGTGELFF. CDR3 DNA: TGTGCCAGCGGTTGGGGGACCGGGGAGCTGTTTTTT.

The CDR3 spells CATSARQGGLVAYTGELFF. CDR3 DNA sequence: TGTGCCACCAGTGCCCGACAGGGGGGACTAGTTGCGTACACCGGGGAGCTGTTTTTT. The chain employs TRBV24-1 and TRBJ2-2; possibly TRBD1 for D (9 bases). Germline loops: CDR1 KGHDR, CDR2 SFDVKD. Trimming took 5 bases from V and 3 from J, leaving 24 bases between them. There are 19 residues in the CDR3.

This clonotype has a count of ten or more. This chain links TRBV10-1 with TRBJ1-1; TRBD1 matches 7 bases. This CDR3 comprises 16 residues. V shed 3 bases and J 5 bases; nucleotides not matched to a gene: 12. The germline V gene encodes CDR1 WNHNN and CDR2 SYGVQD (reference sequence). Here the CDR3 reads CASSDGAEGAWTEAFF. DNA for the CDR3: TGCGCCAGCAGTGACGGAGCTGAGGGGGCTTGGACTGAAGCTTTCTTT.

This clonotype appeared many times. This rearrangement joins TRBV6-1 to TRBJ2-5, with 9 bases identical to TRBD1. In germline, CDR1 is MNHNS, CDR2 SASEGT. The V gene end was trimmed by 8 bases and the J gene end by 5 bases; junction bases not matched to a gene: 6. This CDR3 contains 13 residues. CDR3 nucleotides: TGTGCCAGCGGGGGACAGGGAGGCGAGACCCAGTACTTC. Translation gives CASGGQGGETQYF.

This clonotype was counted ten times or more. The chain links TRBV20-1 to TRBJ2-7, with 8 positions matching TRBD1. V trimming: 3 bases; J trimming: 2 bases; junction bases outside the gene matches: 6. This CDR3 region has 14 residues. Germline V gives CDR1 DFQATT, CDR2 SNEGSKA (reference sequence). As DNA, the CDR3 is TGCAGTGCTAGGGCCGGACAGGGCCCCTACGAGCAGTACTTC. It translates to CSARAGQGPYEQYF.

The sample holds a few counts of this clonotype. The rearrangement uses TRBV7-8 and TRBJ1-5; D not resolved. The V gene's germline CDR1 is SGHVS and CDR2 FQNEAQ. The CDR3 length is 16 residues. The V gene lost 1 base and the J gene lost 0 bases, with 10 bases spanning the gap. Written as DNA, the CDR3 is TGTGCCAGCAGCTTAGGAACGCCCTTTAGCAATCAGCCCCAGCATTTT. Translated, it gives CASSLGTPFSNQPQHF.

V usage is TRBV14 and J usage is TRBJ2-7, with D unresolved. The CDR3 extends over 15 amino acids. Trimming stripped 2 bases from V and 2 bases from J, with 13 bases between. CDR1 SGHDN and CDR2 FVKESK come from the germline V gene. Here the CDR3 reads CASSQTDRQAYEQYF. CDR3 DNA sequence: TGTGCCAGCAGCCAAACAGATCGACAAGCCTACGAGCAGTACTTC.

This clonotype was seen only a few times. The gene calls are TRBV20-1 and TRBJ2-2, with D tentatively TRBD2 (6 bases). Germline V gene sequence: CDR1 DFQATT, CDR2 SNEGSKA (reference sequence). The CDR3 loop spans 12 amino acids. The V gene lost 5 bases and the J gene lost 6 bases, with 10 bases spanning the gap. The CDR3 protein is CSAQLAAGELFF. The CDR3 nucleotides are TGCAGTGCTCAACTAGCAGCCGGGGAGCTGTTTTTT.

At least ten counts were recorded for this clonotype. The CDR3 here is CASSSLGPGANVLTF. Here the CDR3 DNA reads TGTGCCAGCAGTTCCTTGGGACCTGGGGCCAACGTCCTGACTTTC. The chain links TRBV28 to TRBJ2-6; D may correspond to TRBD1 or TRBD2 (5 bases each). The CDR3 loop spans 15 amino acids. The germline gives CDR1 MDHEN, CDR2 SYDVKM. Trimming left V 4 bases short and J 2 bases short, with 9 bases between.

V is TRBV29-1 and J is TRBJ2-2; D is uncertain. This CDR3 spans 13 amino acids. The germline gives CDR1 SQVTM, CDR2 ANQGSEA. Trimming cost V 4 bases and J 1 base, with 7 bases left between them. CDR3 amino acids: CSVVGENTGELFF. DNA for the CDR3: TGCAGCGTTGTGGGTGAGAACACCGGGGAGCTGTTTTTT.

In the case of this clonotype: A junction boundary mismatches the germline segment, possibly from a read error. The rearrangement uses TRBV27 and TRBJ2-6; D possibly uses TRBD1 or TRBD2 (5 bases each). The CDR3 is 16 residues long. The germline V gene has CDR1 MNHEY and CDR2 SMNVEV (reference sequence). CDR3 residues: CASSLYAGSGASVLTF. The CDR3 region has the DNA TGTGCCAGCAGTTTATATGCGGGCTCTGGGGCCAGCGTCCTGACTTTC.

The sample holds many counts of this clonotype. The V call is TRBV7-2, the J call TRBJ1-1, with D unresolved. From germline, CDR1 is SGHTA and CDR2 FQGNSA. V shed 4 bases and J shed 3 bases, with 9 bases lying between them. The CDR3 is made up of 13 amino acids. CDR3: CASSSTVDTEAFF. As DNA, the CDR3 is TGTGCCAGCAGCTCGACGGTGGACACTGAAGCTTTCTTT.

In its sample, this clonotype was seen a few times. The V call is TRBV28, the J call TRBJ2-1, with TRBD2 identical over 11 bases. The CDR3 consists of 14 residues. Germline assignment: CDR1 MDHEN and CDR2 SYDVKM. The V and J ends lost 7 bases and 8 bases, in that order; junction bases with no gene match: 7. Here the CDR3 reads CASKTSGSTYEQFF. The CDR3 nucleotides are TGTGCCAGCAAAACTAGCGGGAGTACATATGAGCAGTTCTTC.

This clonotype was seen only a few times. V is TRBV20-1 and J is TRBJ2-7, with a possible D match to TRBD1 (5 bases). CDR3 length: 13 residues. Germline V lookup: CDR1 DFQATT, CDR2 SNEGSKA (reference sequence). Trimming took 3 bases from V and 1 from J, leaving 10 bases between them. The CDR3 nucleotides read TGCAGTGCTAGGACAGATAGGTCCTACGAGCAGTACTTC. Translated, it gives CSARTDRSYEQYF.

This clonotype turned up a few times. CDR3 region: CASSYYAGGPGELFF. CDR3 DNA sequence: TGTGCCAGCAGTTACTACGCGGGAGGTCCCGGGGAGCTGTTTTTT. V usage is TRBV6-2 or TRBV6-3 and J usage is TRBJ2-2, with 8 positions matching TRBD2. CDR3 length: 15 residues. V lost 1 base, J lost 6 bases, and 4 bases stayed unmatched. Germline CDR1 reads MNHEY; CDR2 reads SVGEGT.

This clonotype was recorded at least ten times. J is TRBJ2-7 and V is TRBV2; no definite D call. The CDR3 is 14 residues long. Trimming took 5 bases from V and 0 from J, leaving 11 bases between them. Germline CDR1 reads SNHLY; CDR2 reads FYNNEI. CDR3 in DNA: TGTGCCAGCAGTTTGGGTCCAGTCTCCTACGAGCAGTACTTC. This codes for CASSLGPVSYEQYF. The whole variable domain, remainder taken from reference TRBV2 and TRBJ2-7, is EPEVTQTPSHQVTQMGQEVILRCVPISNHLYFYWYRQILGQKVEFLVSFYNNEISEKSEIFDDQFSVERPDGSNFTLKIRSTKLEDSAMYFCASSLGPVSYEQYFGPGTRLTVT.

The table lists this clonotype with a few counts. The rearrangement joins TRBV12-3 or TRBV12-4 to TRBJ2-1; 8 positions match TRBD2. The V segment lost 7 bases and the J segment 6 bases; nucleotides outside the gene matches: 11. This CDR3 spans 15 amino acids. DNA for the CDR3: TGTGCCAGCAATAACCGGGGGGGACGATTCAATGAGCAGTTCTTC. Protein product: CASNNRGGRFNEQFF.

This clonotype has a count of ten or more. The chain uses TRBV7-8 and TRBJ2-7, with 7 bases fitting TRBD1. Trimming at V came to 5 bases and at J to 6 bases, leaving 10 bases not matched to a gene. The CDR3 is 14 residues long. CDR1 and CDR2 from the germline V gene are SGHVS and FQNEAQ. The CDR3 loop is CASSTTGNLREQYF. CDR3 nucleotides: TGTGCCAGCAGCACGACAGGGAACCTACGCGAGCAGTACTTC. Combining the CDR3 with reference TRBV7-8 and TRBJ2-7 gives the whole variable domain GAGVSQSPRYKVAKRGQDVALRCDPISGHVSLFWYQQALGQGPEFLTYFQNEAQLDKSGLPSDRFFAERPEGSVSTLKIQRTQQEDSAVYLCASSTTGNLREQYFGPGTRLTVT.

V gene TRBV10-3 combines with J gene TRBJ2-7; D might be TRBD2 (5 bases). Germline CDR1 is ENHRY and CDR2 is SYGVKD. The CDR3 consists of 16 residues. The V end was cut by 0 bases, the J end by 5 bases, with 17 bases between. CDR3 DNA sequence: TGTGCCATCAGTGAGTCGAAGCTCGGGTTCGGGGACGAGCAGTACTTC. Translated, it gives CAISESKLGFGDEQYF.